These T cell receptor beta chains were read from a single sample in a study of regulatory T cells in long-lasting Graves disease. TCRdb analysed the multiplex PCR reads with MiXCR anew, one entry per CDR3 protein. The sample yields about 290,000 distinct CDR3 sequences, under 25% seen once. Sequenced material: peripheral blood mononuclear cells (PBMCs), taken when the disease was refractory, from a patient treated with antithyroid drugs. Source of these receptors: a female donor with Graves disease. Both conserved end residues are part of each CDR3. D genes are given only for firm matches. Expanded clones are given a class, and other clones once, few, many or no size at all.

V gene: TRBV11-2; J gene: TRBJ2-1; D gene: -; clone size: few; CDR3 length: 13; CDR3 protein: CASRTVGYNEQFF; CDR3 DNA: TGTGCCAGCAGGACGGTTGGATACAATGAGCAGTTCTTC
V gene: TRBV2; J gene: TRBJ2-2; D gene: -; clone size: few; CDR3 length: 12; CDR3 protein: CASLQGGGELFF; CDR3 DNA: TGTGCCAGTCTGCAGGGCGGGGGGGAGCTGTTTTTT
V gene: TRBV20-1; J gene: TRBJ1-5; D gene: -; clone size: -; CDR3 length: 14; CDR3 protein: CSAREAMGGQPQHF; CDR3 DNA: TGCAGTGCTAGAGAGGCGATGGGTGGTCAGCCCCAGCATTTT
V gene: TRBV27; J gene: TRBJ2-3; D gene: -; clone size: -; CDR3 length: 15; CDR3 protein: CASSSPGLSTDTQYF; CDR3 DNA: TGTGCCAGCAGTTCGCCGGGACTCAGCACAGATACGCAGTATTTT
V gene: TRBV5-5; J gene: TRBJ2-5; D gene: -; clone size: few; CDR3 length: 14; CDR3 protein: CASSLLIWGETQYF; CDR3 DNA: TGTGCCAGCAGCCTGTTGATCTGGGGAGAGACCCAGTACTTC
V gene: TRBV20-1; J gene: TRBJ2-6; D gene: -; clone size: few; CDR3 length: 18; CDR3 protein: CSAGRGGAYLGGANVLTF; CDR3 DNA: TGCAGTGCTGGGAGGGGGGGCGCGTATCTAGGTGGGGCCAACGTCCTGACTTTC
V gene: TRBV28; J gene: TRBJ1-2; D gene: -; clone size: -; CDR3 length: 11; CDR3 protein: CASSTFAGYTF; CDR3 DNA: TGTGCCAGCAGTACTTTTGCCGGCTACACCTTC
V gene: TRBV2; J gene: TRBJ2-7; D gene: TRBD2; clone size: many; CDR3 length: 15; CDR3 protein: CASTGTSGRAGEQYF; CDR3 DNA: TGTGCCAGCACCGGGACTAGCGGGAGGGCCGGCGAGCAGTACTTC
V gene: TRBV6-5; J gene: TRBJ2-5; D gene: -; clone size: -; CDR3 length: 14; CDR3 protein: CASSYGGPYKTQYF; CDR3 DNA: TGTGCCAGCAGTTACGGTGGGCCGTATAAGACCCAGTACTTC
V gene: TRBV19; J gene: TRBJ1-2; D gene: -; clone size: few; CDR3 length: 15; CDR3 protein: CASTNGGRPDYGYTF; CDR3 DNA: TGTGCCAGTACCAATGGTGGCAGGCCCGACTATGGCTACACCTTC
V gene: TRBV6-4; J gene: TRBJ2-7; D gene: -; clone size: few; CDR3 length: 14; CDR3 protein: CASSSDGPDYEQYF; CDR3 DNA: TGTGCCAGCAGTTCGGACGGACCGGACTACGAGCAGTACTTC
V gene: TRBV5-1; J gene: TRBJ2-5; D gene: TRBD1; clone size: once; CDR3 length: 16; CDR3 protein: CASSRSPGTGEETQYF; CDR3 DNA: TGCGCCAGCAGTAGGTCGCCCGGGACAGGGGAAGAGACCCAGTACTTC
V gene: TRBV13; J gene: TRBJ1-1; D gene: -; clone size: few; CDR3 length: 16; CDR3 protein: CASSLVRDLTNTEAFF; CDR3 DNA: TGTGCCAGCAGCTTAGTAAGGGACCTTACGAACACTGAAGCTTTCTTT
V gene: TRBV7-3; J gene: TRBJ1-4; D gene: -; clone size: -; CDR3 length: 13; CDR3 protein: CASSSTPGEKLFF; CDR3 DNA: TGTGCCAGCAGCTCTACTCCGGGGGAAAAACTGTTTTTT
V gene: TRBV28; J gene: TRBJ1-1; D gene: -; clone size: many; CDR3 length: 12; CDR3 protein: CASSSQGSEAFF; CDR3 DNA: TGTGCCAGCAGTTCACAGGGTTCTGAAGCTTTCTTT
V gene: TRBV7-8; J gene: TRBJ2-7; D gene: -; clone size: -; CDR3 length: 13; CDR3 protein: CASSFGAEYEQYF; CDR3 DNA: TGTGCCAGCAGCTTTGGAGCGGAGTACGAGCAGTACTTC
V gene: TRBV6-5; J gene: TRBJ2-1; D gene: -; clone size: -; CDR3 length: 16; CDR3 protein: CASRSSVGGSYNEQFF; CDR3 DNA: TGTGCCAGCAGATCCTCGGTCGGGGGCTCCTACAATGAGCAGTTCTTC
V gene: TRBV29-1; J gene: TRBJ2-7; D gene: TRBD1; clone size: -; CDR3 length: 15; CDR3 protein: CSVRPGQGPNYEQYF; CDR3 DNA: TGCAGCGTGAGACCGGGACAGGGACCCAACTACGAGCAGTACTTC
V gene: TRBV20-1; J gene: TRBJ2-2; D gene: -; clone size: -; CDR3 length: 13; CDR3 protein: CSASETNTGELFF; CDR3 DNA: TGCAGTGCTAGCGAGACGAACACCGGGGAGCTGTTTTTT
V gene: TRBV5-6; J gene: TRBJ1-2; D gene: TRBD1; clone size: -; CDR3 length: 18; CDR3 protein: CASSPAATGLEFYYGYTF; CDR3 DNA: TGTGCCAGCAGCCCTGCCGCGACAGGGCTTGAATTTTACTATGGCTACACCTTC
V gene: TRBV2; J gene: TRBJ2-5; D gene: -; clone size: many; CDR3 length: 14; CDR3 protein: CASSVIIGSETQYF; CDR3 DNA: TGTGCCAGCAGTGTAATTATCGGCTCGGAGACCCAGTACTTC
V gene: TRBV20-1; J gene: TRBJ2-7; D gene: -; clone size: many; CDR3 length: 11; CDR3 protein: CSASNGWAGYF; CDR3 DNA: TGCAGTGCTAGTAACGGCTGGGCAGGGTACTTC
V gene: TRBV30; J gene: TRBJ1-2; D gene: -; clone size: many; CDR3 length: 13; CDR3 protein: CAWSVQVTSGYIF; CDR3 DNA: TGTGCCTGGAGTGTTCAGGTGACTTCTGGCTACATCTTC
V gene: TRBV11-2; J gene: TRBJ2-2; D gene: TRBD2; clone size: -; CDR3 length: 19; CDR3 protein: CASSLKAATLGGRNGELFF; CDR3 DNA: TGTGCCAGCAGCTTAAAGGCAGCTACCCTAGGCGGGAGGAACGGGGAGCTGTTTTTT
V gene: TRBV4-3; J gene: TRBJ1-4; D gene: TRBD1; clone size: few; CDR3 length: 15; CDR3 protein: CASSQSTGGDEKLFF; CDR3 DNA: TGCGCCAGCAGCCAATCGACAGGGGGAGATGAAAAACTGTTTTTT
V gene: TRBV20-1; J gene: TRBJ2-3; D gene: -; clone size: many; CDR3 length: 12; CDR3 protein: CSVLASTDTQYF; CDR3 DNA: TGCAGTGTTCTCGCTAGCACAGATACGCAGTATTTT
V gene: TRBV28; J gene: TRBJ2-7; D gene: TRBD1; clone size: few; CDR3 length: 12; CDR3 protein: CASSVTGYEQYF; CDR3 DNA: TGTGCCAGCAGTGTGACAGGGTACGAGCAGTACTTC
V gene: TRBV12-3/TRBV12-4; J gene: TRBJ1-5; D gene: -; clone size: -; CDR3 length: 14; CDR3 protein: CASGHDGGRQPQHF; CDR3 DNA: TGTGCCAGCGGACACGACGGCGGCCGGCAGCCCCAGCATTTT
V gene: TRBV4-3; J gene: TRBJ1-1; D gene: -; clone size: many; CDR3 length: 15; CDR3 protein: CASSQDPDLNTEAFF; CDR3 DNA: TGCGCCAGCAGCCAAGATCCAGACTTGAACACTGAAGCTTTCTTT
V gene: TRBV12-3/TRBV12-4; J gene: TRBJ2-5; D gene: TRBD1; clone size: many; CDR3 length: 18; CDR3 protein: CASSPSPNRGLAWETQYF; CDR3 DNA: TGTGCCAGCAGTCCTTCCCCAAACAGGGGGTTGGCCTGGGAGACCCAGTACTTC
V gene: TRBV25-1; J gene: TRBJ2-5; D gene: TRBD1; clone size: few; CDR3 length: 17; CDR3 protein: CASSEWGQGRGWETQYF; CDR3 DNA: TGTGCCAGCAGTGAATGGGGACAGGGAAGAGGTTGGGAGACCCAGTACTTC
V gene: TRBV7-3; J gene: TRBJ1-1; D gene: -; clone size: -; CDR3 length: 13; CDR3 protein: CASSPSWGEEAFF; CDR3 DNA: TGTGCCAGCAGCCCTAGCTGGGGGGAAGAAGCTTTCTTT
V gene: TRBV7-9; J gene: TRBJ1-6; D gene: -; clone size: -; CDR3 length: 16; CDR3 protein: CASSLGQDLYNSPLHF; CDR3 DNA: TGTGCCAGCAGCTTAGGGCAGGACCTCTATAATTCACCCCTCCACTTT